The 27 T cell receptor beta chains given below trace back to one sample, sequenced in a study of STAT5B mutations in CD4+ large granular lymphocyte leukemia. Here immunoSEQ multiplex PCR was the method, and the copy in TCRdb shows in-frame clones only, minus some. The sample includes approximately 32,000 clones, 88% of them seen just once. Sequencing was done on a sample of CD4+ T cells from blood buffy coats. These receptors were taken from a human donor in good health.

The chain links TRBV5-4 to TRBJ2-5; possibly TRBD2 for D (6 bases). The J call could be wrong; TRBJ2-7 is a better fit for the DNA end. There are 15 residues in the CDR3. From germline, CDR1 is SGHNT and CDR2 YYREEE (reference sequence). The CDR3 here is CASSLPGVGSYEQYF. In DNA, the CDR3 is TGTGCCAGCAGCTTGCCGGGGGTCGGCTCCTACGAGCAGTACTTC.

This clone was seen only once. The rearrangement uses TRBV6-5 and TRBJ1-2; TRBD1 matches at 7 bases. Germline V gene data show CDR1 as MNHEY and CDR2 as SVGAGI. V lost 3 bases, J lost 2 bases, and 3 bases stayed unmatched. CDR3 length equals 14 residues. The CDR3 DNA is TGTGCCAGCAGTTATGGGACAGCAAACTATGGCTACACCTTC. This encodes CASSYGTANYGYTF.

This chain connects TRBV6-5 to TRBJ1-1; tentative D call: TRBD1 (5 bases). The CDR3 runs 14 residues. Germline CDR1 is MNHEY and CDR2 is SVGAGI. Trimming took 2 bases from V and 4 from J, leaving 11 bases between them. As DNA, the CDR3 is TGTGCCAGCAGTTACGTCGGGGGAGGCACTGAAGCTTTCTTT. It specifies CASSYVGGGTEAFF.

This clone was seen a single time. The rearrangement joins TRBV29-1 to TRBJ2-1; D gene ambiguous. The CDR3 is 13 residues long. V was clipped by 8 bases and J by 5 bases, with 16 bases between them. CDR1 is SQVTM, CDR2 ANQGSEA, per germline. The CDR3 bases are TGCAGCCCCCGAACAGAACCTGACAATGAGCAGTTCTTC. Protein sequence: CSPRTEPDNEQFF.

The J gene is TRBJ2-7, the V gene TRBV4-1; TRBD2 is a possible D gene (6 bases). V gave up 2 bases and J gave up 2 bases, with 10 bases separating them. Germline-derived CDR1 and CDR2 are MGHRA and YSYEKL. The CDR3 spans 14 residues. CDR3 in amino acids: CASSQRRETYEQYF. The CDR3, as DNA: TGCGCCAGCAGCCAAAGACGGGAGACCTACGAGCAGTACTTC.

Comments on this clone: At one boundary the junction diverges from the germline segment, which might be a read error. The chain recombines TRBV7-7 with TRBJ1-5, with unresolved D. CDR1 is SSHAT and CDR2 is FNYEAQ in the germline V gene (reference sequence). The CDR3 runs to 12 residues. CDR3 in amino acids: CASSGLGQPQHF. The CDR3 coding sequence is TGTGCTAGCAGCGGACTGGGTCAGCCCCAGCATTTT.

The CDR3 sequence: CASSSRDPYQPQHF. The CDR3 DNA sequence: TGTGCCAGTAGTAGCCGGGACCCCTATCAGCCCCAGCATTTT. J is TRBJ1-5 and V is TRBV19; a possible D gene is TRBD1 (5 bases). This CDR3 contains 14 residues. Between the trimmed V and J ends, which lost 4 bases and 5 bases, there was a span of 12 bases. The germline V gene encodes CDR1 LNHDA and CDR2 SQIVND (reference sequence).

The gene calls are TRBV7-2 and TRBJ2-3; D is uncertain. The CDR3 spans 13 residues. The germline gives CDR1 SGHTA, CDR2 FQGNSA. Trimming cost V 3 bases and J 1 base, with 5 bases left between them. CDR3 nucleotides: TGTGCCAGCAGCTTGATGGGCACAGATACGCAGTATTTT. Its protein product is CASSLMGTDTQYF.

The genes are TRBV13 and TRBJ1-6; unclear D gene. The germline CDR1 and CDR2 sequences are PRHDT and FYEKMQ (reference sequence). Trimming cost V 3 bases and J 1 base, with 10 bases left between them. The CDR3 length is 16 residues. CDR3 sequence: CASSLEGGSYNSPLHF. CDR3 sequence (DNA): TGTGCCAGCAGCTTGGAGGGAGGGTCCTATAATTCACCCCTCCACTTT.

The chain links TRBV13 to TRBJ2-1, with a tentative D call TRBD2 (5 bases). V lost 3 bases to trimming and J lost 4 bases, with 16 bases between them. Germline-derived CDR1 and CDR2 are PRHDT and FYEKMQ (reference sequence). This CDR3 contains 16 residues. CDR3 in DNA: TGTGCCAGCAGCTTGTATCTAGCAGGATCATACAATGAGCAGTTCTTC. Residues: CASSLYLAGSYNEQFF.

The gene calls are TRBV19 and TRBJ2-4; D gene uncertain. V lost 4 bases to trimming and J lost 4 bases, with 11 bases between them. This CDR3 comprises 14 residues. Germline CDR1 LNHDA, CDR2 SQIVND (reference sequence). The CDR3 nucleotides are TGTGCCAGTAGTAATCGCCAGCCGAAAAACATTCAGTACTTC. Translated, it gives CASSNRQPKNIQYF.

The chain employs TRBV27 and TRBJ1-2, with unresolved D. The CDR3 is made up of 13 amino acids. Per germline, CDR1 MNHEY and CDR2 SMNVEV (reference sequence). V was cut by 4 bases and J by 8 bases, with 14 bases left in between. CDR3 loop: CASSSDGRLGYTF. CDR3 sequence (DNA): TGTGCCAGCAGTTCGGACGGTCGTCTGGGCTACACCTTC.

This chain uses TRBV30 with TRBJ2-7; the D gene is possibly TRBD1 (5 bases). The V end was cut by 3 bases, the J end by 3 bases, with 9 bases between. The CDR3 extends over 12 amino acids. Germline lookup yields CDR1 GTSNPN and CDR2 SVGIG (reference sequence). Here the CDR3 DNA reads TGTGCCTGGAGGGGGCCCATCTACGAGCAGTACTTC. It yields the protein CAWRGPIYEQYF.

V gene TRBV10-3 combines with J gene TRBJ1-2, with D maybe TRBD1 (5 bases). Germline CDR1 is ENHRY and CDR2 is SYGVKD. Trimming took 6 bases from V and 6 from J, leaving 14 bases between them. CDR3 length equals 13 residues. The CDR3 nucleotides are TGTGCCATCAGGGGGGGAGTTTCGGATGGCTACACCTTC. Translated, it gives CAIRGGVSDGYTF.

The V and J genes are TRBV5-1 and TRBJ2-1; D is uncertain. CDR3 size: 13 residues. CDR1 SGHRS and CDR2 YFSETQ come from the germline V gene. Trimming pared 6 bases from V and 2 bases from J, leaving 9 bases between. The CDR3: CASNLGAYNEQFF. The CDR3 nucleotides are TGCGCCAGCAACCTTGGGGCCTACAATGAGCAGTTCTTC.

This sequence joins TRBV7-9 and TRBJ1-1; D gene uncertain. Germline CDR1 and CDR2: SEHNR and FQNEAQ (reference sequence). This CDR3 has 16 residues. Trimming took off 5 bases at V and 5 bases at J, with 21 bases between the two ends. In nucleotides, the CDR3 is TGTGCCAGCAGCCGTATTCCCCGAGGCAGGTGGACTGAAGCTTTCTTT. Amino acid sequence: CASSRIPRGRWTEAFF.

The rearrangement joins TRBV19 to TRBJ2-7; 11 bases agree with TRBD1. This CDR3 has 15 residues. Germline loops: CDR1 LNHDA, CDR2 SQIVND (reference sequence). With V trimmed by 4 bases and J by 3 bases, 5 bases remained unmatched. CDR3 region: CASSTGTGGGYEQYF. CDR3 nucleotide sequence: TGTGCCAGTAGTACAGGGACAGGGGGAGGCTACGAGCAGTACTTC.

V usage is TRBV6-5 and J usage is TRBJ2-7; 9 bases agree with TRBD1. The V gene end was trimmed by 6 bases and the J gene end by 2 bases; junction bases not matched to a gene: 5. The CDR3 spans 14 residues. Germline V gene data show CDR1 as MNHEY and CDR2 as SVGAGI. In DNA, the CDR3 is TGTGCCAGCAGGACCGGGACAGGGACCTACGAGCAGTACTTC. It yields the protein CASRTGTGTYEQYF.

This sequence joins TRBV7-8 and TRBJ1-5; D ambiguous. The V gene's germline CDR1 is SGHVS and CDR2 FQNEAQ. The ends were cut back, 1 base at V and 3 bases at J, with 13 bases in the middle. The CDR3 contains 16 residues. The CDR3 region is CASSLGPSGNNQPQHF. The DNA of the CDR3 is TGTGCCAGCAGCTTAGGCCCCAGCGGGAACAATCAGCCCCAGCATTTT.

The CDR3 DNA reads as TGCGCCAGCAGCCGGGACATATCCGGGGCCAACGTCCTGACTTTC. This gives the protein CASSRDISGANVLTF. The chain couples TRBV5-1 to TRBJ2-6; a weak D match, TRBD1 (6 bases). Germline V gene data show CDR1 as SGHRS and CDR2 as YFSETQ. The CDR3 has 15 amino acids. Trimming stripped 4 bases from V and 4 bases from J, with 12 bases between.

The V call is TRBV7-9, the J call TRBJ1-4, with a weak D call TRBD1 (6 bases). Germline V lookup: CDR1 SEHNR, CDR2 FQNEAQ (reference sequence). The CDR3 length is 15 residues. V was pared by 5 bases and J by 7 bases, with 17 bases between. CDR3 region: CASSQGREGSEKLFF. As DNA, the CDR3 is TGTGCCAGCAGCCAGGGGAGGGAAGGGAGTGAAAAACTGTTTTTT.

Here the CDR3 DNA reads TGCGCCAGCAGCCAGGGACAGGAGTCCACCGGGGAGCTGTTTTTT. The encoded protein is CASSQGQESTGELFF. This rearrangement joins TRBV5-1 to TRBJ2-2, with 8 bases fitting TRBD1. The trim removed 4 bases at V and 4 bases at J, leaving 6 bases unmatched. The CDR3 length is 15 residues. Germline CDR1 is SGHRS and CDR2 is YFSETQ.

This rearrangement joins TRBV10-3 to TRBJ1-2; 7 bases match TRBD1. This CDR3 is built from 14 residues. From germline, CDR1 is ENHRY and CDR2 SYGVKD. The V segment lost 6 bases and the J segment 3 bases; nucleotides outside the gene matches: 7. CDR3 sequence: CAIRGGSGDYGYTF. The CDR3 nucleotides read TGTGCCATCAGAGGGGGCAGTGGGGACTATGGCTACACCTTC.

The V and J genes are TRBV6-4 and TRBJ2-1; 8 bases are shared with TRBD1. Germline assignment: CDR1 MRHNA and CDR2 SNTAGT. V was clipped by 5 bases and J by 12 bases; unmatched bases: 9. This CDR3 region has 13 residues. The CDR3 DNA follows: TGTGCCAGCAGTCCTCAGGGGGCCTCCGGGCAGTTCTTC. Translation gives CASSPQGASGQFF.

The J gene is TRBJ2-7, the V gene TRBV7-2; 8 positions match TRBD2. V gave up 5 bases and J gave up 3 bases; unmatched junction bases: 6. Per germline, CDR1 SGHTA and CDR2 FQGNSA. The CDR3 loop spans 14 amino acids. The CDR3 nucleotides read TGTGCCAGCAGCCGGGAGGGCCGAATCTACGAGCAGTACTTC. Translating it yields CASSREGRIYEQYF.

The chain combines TRBV7-8 with TRBJ1-2; the D gene is possibly TRBD1 (6 bases). The length of the CDR3 is 15 residues. Germline values: CDR1 SGHVS, CDR2 FQNEAQ. V was trimmed by 4 bases and J by 2 bases, leaving 14 bases between them. Here the CDR3 reads CASSSRPGDNYGYTF. The CDR3 nucleotides are TGTGCCAGCAGCTCGCGGCCAGGGGACAACTATGGCTACACCTTC.

J is TRBJ2-7 and V is TRBV11-2; D is perhaps TRBD1 (5 bases). CDR3 length equals 15 residues. Deletions cut 1 base from V and 2 bases from J, with 12 bases between. Germline CDR1 is SGHAT and CDR2 is FQNNGV. The CDR3 coding sequence is TGTGCCAGCAGCTTAGGGGGCAGGGTGACCTACGAGCAGTACTTC. Translating gives CASSLGGRVTYEQYF. The entire variable domain, with the rest obtained from reference TRBV11-2 and TRBJ2-7, is as follows: EAGVAQSPRYKIIEKRQSVAFWCNPISGHATLYWYQQILGQGPKLLIQFQNNGVVDDSQLPKDRFSAERLKGVDSTLKIQPAKLEDSAVYLCASSLGGRVTYEQYFGPGTRLTVT.